This T cell receptor beta chain was captured by sequencing in a study of beta chain features in type 1 diabetes. This clone was counted a few times. What it recognizes is unknown. CDR3 length: 14 residues. Trimming pared 1 base from V and 4 bases from J, leaving 11 bases between. CDR1 and CDR2 from the germline V gene are GTSNPN and SVGIG (reference sequence). The study, taken as a whole, reports: More deletions and fewer insertions at VDJ junctions were found in patients with type 1 diabetes.

Expressed TCRB transcripts were sequenced, since all the RNA that had been isolated was reverse transcribed. TCRdb keeps only in-frame clones here, not all; method: immunoSEQ multiplex PCR. Found here are 390,000 or so clones, approximately 15% of them singletons; the top ten hold roughly 0.04%. V gene TRBV30 combines with J gene TRBJ1-5; D is uncertain. The sequence was obtained from a man aged 30 to 39 in good health. The sequenced material came from naive CD4+ T cells from blood. The CDR3 DNA follows: TGTGCCTGGAGTGAAGGCGGGTTGAATCAGCCCCAGCATTTT. This encodes CAWSEGGLNQPQHF.